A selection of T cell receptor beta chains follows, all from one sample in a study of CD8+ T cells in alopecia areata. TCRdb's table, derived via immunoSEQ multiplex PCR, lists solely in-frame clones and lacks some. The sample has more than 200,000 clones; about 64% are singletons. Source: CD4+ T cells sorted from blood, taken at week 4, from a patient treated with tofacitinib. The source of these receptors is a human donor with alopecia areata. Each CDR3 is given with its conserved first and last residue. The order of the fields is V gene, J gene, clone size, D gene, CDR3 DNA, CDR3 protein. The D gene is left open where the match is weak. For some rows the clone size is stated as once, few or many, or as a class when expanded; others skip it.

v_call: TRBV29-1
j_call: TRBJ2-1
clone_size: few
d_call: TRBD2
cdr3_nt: TGCAGCGCTGTACTAGCGGGGGGCCCCAATGAGCAGTTCTTC
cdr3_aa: CSAVLAGGPNEQFF

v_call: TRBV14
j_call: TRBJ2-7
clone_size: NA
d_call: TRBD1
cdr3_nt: TGTGCCAGCAGCCAAGTAGGACAGGGGAGCTACGAGCAGTACTTC
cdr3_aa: CASSQVGQGSYEQYF

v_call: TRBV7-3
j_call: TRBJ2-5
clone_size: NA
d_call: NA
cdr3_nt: TGTGCCAGCAGCTTAATGGGCCAAGAGACCCAGTACTTC
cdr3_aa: CASSLMGQETQYF

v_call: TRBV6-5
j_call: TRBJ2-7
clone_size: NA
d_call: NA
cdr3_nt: TGTGCCAGCAGTTACCCGACCTACGAGCAGTACTTC
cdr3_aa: CASSYPTYEQYF

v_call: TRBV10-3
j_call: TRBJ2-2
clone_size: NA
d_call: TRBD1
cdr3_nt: TGTGCCGCAACGGGACAGGGCACCGGGGAGCTGTTTTTT
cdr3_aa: CAATGQGTGELFF

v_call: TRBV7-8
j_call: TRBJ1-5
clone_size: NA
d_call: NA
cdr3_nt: TGTGCCAGCAGCTTGAGCTGGGGGGACTCCAATCAGCCCCAGCATTTT
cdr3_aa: CASSLSWGDSNQPQHF

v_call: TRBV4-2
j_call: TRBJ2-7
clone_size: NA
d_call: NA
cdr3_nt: TGTGCCAGCAGCCAAGGAAACCAGGCTGGCGAGCAGTACTTC
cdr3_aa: CASSQGNQAGEQYF

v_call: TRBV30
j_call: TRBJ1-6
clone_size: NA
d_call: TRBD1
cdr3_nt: TGTGCCTGCCGGGGGAAGGGGGCAGATTCACCCCTCCACTTT
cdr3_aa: CACRGKGADSPLHF

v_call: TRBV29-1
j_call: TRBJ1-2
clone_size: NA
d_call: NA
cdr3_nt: TGCAGCGTTGCCGGAGGGTCCTATGGCTACACCTTC
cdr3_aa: CSVAGGSYGYTF

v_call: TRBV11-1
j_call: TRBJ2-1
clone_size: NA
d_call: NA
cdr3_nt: TGTGCCAGCAGCTTCCGTTCGAGCTCCTACAATGAGCAGTTCTTC
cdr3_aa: CASSFRSSSYNEQFF

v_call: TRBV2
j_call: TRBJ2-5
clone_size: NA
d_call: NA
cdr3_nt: TGTGCCAGCAGGCTTGGGGGACTCTCAGAGACCCAGTACTTC
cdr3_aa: CASRLGGLSETQYF

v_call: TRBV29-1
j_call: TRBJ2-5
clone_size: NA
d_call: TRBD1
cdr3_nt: TGCAGCGCGCACCTTTTCGGACAGGGGCCGGGAGAGACCCAGTACTTC
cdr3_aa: CSAHLFGQGPGETQYF

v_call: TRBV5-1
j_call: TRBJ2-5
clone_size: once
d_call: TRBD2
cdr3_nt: TGCGCCAGCATGACTAGCGGGGGGGCCGGAGAGACCCAGTACTTC
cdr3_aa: CASMTSGGAGETQYF

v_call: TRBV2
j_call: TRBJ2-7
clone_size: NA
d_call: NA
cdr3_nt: TGTGCCAGCAGGGGCCTCGGCGAGCAGTACTTC
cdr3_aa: CASRGLGEQYF

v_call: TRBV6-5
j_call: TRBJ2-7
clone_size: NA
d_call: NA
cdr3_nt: TGTGCCAGCAGTAGAACGGTAGGCTACGAGCAGTACTTC
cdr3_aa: CASSRTVGYEQYF

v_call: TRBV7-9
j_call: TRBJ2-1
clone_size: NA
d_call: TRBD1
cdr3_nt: TGTGCCAGCAGCCCAAGGGACAGTAATTACAATGAGCAGTTCTTC
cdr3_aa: CASSPRDSNYNEQFF

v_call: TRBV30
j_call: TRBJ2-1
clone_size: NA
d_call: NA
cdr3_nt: TGTGCCTGGCGTCGGAGAACGGACAGCGACTCCTACAATGAGCAGTTCTTC
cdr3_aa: CAWRRRTDSDSYNEQFF

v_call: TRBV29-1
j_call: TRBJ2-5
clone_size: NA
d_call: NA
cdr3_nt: TGCAGCGGCAACGGGATCAGTCAAGAGACCCAGTACTTC
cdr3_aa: CSGNGISQETQYF

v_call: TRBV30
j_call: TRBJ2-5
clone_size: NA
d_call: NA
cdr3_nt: TGTGCCTGGAGTTCTGGATCTCCGGGTGAGACCCAGTACTTC
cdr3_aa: CAWSSGSPGETQYF

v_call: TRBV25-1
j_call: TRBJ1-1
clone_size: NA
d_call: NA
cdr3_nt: TGTGCCAGCAGTTCTACAGGGAACACTGAAGCTTTCTTT
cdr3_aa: CASSSTGNTEAFF

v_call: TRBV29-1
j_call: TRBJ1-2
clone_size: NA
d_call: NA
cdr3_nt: TGCAGCGGAGGGGACTATGGCTACACCTTC
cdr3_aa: CSGGDYGYTF

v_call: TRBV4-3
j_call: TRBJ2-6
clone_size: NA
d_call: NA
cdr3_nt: TGCGCCAGCAGCCAAGACCCGGGAAACTCTGGGGCCAACGTCCTGACTTTC
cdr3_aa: CASSQDPGNSGANVLTF

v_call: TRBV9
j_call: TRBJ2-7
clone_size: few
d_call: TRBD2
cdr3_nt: TGTGCCAGCAGCGCTCGAGCGGGGGCCACCGGGGAGCAGTACTTC
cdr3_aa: CASSARAGATGEQYF

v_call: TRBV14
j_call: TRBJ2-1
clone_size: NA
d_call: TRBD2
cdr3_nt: TGTGCCAGCAGCCACGGAGCGGGCGGGGGGTACTACAATGAGCAGTTCTTC
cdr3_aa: CASSHGAGGGYYNEQFF

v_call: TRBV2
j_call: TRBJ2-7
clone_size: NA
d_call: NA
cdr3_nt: TGTGCCAGCAGTATAGTAGGAGGGGGGTCCTACGAGCAGTACTTC
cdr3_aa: CASSIVGGGSYEQYF

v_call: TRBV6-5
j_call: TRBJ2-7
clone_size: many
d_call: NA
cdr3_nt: TGTGCCTGCGGGGCCCCCTCTTCCTACGAGCAGTACTTC
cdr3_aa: CACGAPSSYEQYF

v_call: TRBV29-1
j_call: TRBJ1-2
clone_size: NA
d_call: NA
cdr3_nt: TGCAGCGTTGGGGGAAAGGACGGAACTAACTATGGCTACACCTTC
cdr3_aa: CSVGGKDGTNYGYTF

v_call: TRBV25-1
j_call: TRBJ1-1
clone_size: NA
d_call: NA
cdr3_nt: TGTGCCAGCAGTGAGTACACTGAAGCTTTCTTT
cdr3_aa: CASSEYTEAFF

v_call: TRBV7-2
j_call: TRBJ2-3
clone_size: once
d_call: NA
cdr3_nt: TGTGCCAGCAGCAGGCCGGGGGGCACAGATACGCAGTATTTT
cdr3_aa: CASSRPGGTDTQYF

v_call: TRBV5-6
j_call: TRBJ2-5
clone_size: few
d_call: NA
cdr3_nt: TGTGCCAGCAGCTTGGTTGGCGAGAAGACCCAGTACTTC
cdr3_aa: CASSLVGEKTQYF

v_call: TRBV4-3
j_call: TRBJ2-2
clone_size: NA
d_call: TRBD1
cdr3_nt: TGCGCCAGCAGCCAAGGCCCCGGGACAGGTTTAACCGGGGAGCTGTTTTTT
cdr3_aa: CASSQGPGTGLTGELFF

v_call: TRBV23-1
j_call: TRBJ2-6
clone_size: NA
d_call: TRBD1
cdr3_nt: TGCGCCAGCAGTCCAAAGACAGGGGGCTCTGGGGCCAACGTCCTGACTTTC
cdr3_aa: CASSPKTGGSGANVLTF

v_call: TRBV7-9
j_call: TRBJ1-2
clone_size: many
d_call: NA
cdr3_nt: TGTGCCAGCAGCCCTTACCCGGGGTCAGTAAACTATGGCTACACCTTC
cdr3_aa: CASSPYPGSVNYGYTF

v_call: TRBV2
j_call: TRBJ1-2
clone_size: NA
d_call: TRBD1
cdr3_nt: TGTGCCAGCAGTGACGACAGGGGATTTGGCTACACCTTC
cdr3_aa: CASSDDRGFGYTF

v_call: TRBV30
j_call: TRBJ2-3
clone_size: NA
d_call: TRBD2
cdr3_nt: TGTGCCTGCGAAGCGGGGACAGATACGCAGTATTTT
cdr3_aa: CACEAGTDTQYF

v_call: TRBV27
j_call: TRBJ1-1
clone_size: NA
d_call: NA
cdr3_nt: TGTGCCAGCAGTTCGCCCCTAAACACTGAAGCTTTCTTT
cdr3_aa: CASSSPLNTEAFF

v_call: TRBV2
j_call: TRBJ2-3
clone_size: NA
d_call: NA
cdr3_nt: TGTGCCAGCAGTGAAGCGCTTCCGGGGGATACGCAGTATTTT
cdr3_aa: CASSEALPGDTQYF

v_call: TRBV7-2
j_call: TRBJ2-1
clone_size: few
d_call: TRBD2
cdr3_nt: TGTGCCAGTCTTCGACTAGCGGCTAACAATGAGCAGTTCTTC
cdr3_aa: CASLRLAANNEQFF

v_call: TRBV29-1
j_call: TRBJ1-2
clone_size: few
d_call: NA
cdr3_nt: TGCAGCGTTGCTGGGAGGGGGACTAACTATGGCTACACCTTC
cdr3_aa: CSVAGRGTNYGYTF

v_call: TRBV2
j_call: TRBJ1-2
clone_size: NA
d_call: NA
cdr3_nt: TGTGCCAGCAGTCTCGGGGGGAGATATGGCTACACCTTC
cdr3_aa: CASSLGGRYGYTF

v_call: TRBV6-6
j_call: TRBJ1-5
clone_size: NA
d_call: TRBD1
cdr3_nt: TGTGCCAGCAGTTATGGGACAGGGACCAATCAGCCCCAGCATTTT
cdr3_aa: CASSYGTGTNQPQHF

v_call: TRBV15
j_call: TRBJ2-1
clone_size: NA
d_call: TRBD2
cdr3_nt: TGTGCCACCAGCAGCGCTAAAACTAGCGGGGGGGCTCATGAGCAGTTCTTC
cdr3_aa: CATSSAKTSGGAHEQFF

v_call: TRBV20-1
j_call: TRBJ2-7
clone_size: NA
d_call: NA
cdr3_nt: TGCAGGGCAGTAGGAGACTACGAGCAGTACTTC
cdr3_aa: CRAVGDYEQYF

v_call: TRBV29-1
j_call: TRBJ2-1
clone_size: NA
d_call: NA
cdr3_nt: TGCAGCGTTGTGAGGGCAAGCTCCTACAATGAGCAGTTCTTC
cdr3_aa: CSVVRASSYNEQFF

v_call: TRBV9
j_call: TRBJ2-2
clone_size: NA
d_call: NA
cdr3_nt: TGTGCCAGCAGCGCCCGGGTGGCGGGGTTGAACACCGGGGAGCTGTTTTTT
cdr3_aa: CASSARVAGLNTGELFF